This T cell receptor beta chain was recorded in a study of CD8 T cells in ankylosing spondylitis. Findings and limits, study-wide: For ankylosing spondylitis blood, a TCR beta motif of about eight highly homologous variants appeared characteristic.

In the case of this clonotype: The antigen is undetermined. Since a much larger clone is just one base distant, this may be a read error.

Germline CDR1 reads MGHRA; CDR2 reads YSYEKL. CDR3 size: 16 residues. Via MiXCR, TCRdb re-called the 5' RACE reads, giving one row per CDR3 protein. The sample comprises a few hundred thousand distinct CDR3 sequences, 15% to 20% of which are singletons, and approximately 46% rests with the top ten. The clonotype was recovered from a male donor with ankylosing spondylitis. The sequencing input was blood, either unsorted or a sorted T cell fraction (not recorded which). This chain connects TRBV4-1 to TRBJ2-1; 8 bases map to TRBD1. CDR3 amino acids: CASSQVTGDLYSEQFF. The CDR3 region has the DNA TGCGCCAGCAGCCAGGTGACAGGGGATCTTTACAGTGAGCAGTTCTTC.